The T cell receptor beta chain described here comes from a study of naive and memory T cell subsets. Findings and limits, study-wide: A few larger clonotypes appeared in naive repertoires, especially CD8, possibly memory cells re-expressing CD45RA. Diversity fell and Gini index rose from naive through CM, EM, EMRA.

On this clonotype itself: Its antigen remains unidentified.

The V gene lost 7 bases and the J gene lost 7 bases, with 14 bases spanning the gap. The CDR3 length is 13 residues. Both TRBC1 and TRBC2 were covered by a beta constant-region primer of two equimolar oligonucleotides. Ligated cDNA was amplified by four rounds of PCR with nested alpha and beta constant-region primers and SP2. MiXCR was run by TCRdb on the UMI-ligation and nested PCR reads, yielding one entry per CDR3 protein. The sample yields more than 95,000 distinct CDR3 sequences, around 13% seen once. The chain couples TRBV12-3 or TRBV12-4 to TRBJ2-1, with D possibly called TRBD1 or TRBD2 (5 bases each). The clonotype originates from a human donor in good health. Specimen: naive CD8+ T cells from blood. The CDR3 loop is CASTSGPPNEQFF. CDR3 DNA: TGTGCCAGCACCTCGGGACCTCCAAATGAGCAGTTCTTC.